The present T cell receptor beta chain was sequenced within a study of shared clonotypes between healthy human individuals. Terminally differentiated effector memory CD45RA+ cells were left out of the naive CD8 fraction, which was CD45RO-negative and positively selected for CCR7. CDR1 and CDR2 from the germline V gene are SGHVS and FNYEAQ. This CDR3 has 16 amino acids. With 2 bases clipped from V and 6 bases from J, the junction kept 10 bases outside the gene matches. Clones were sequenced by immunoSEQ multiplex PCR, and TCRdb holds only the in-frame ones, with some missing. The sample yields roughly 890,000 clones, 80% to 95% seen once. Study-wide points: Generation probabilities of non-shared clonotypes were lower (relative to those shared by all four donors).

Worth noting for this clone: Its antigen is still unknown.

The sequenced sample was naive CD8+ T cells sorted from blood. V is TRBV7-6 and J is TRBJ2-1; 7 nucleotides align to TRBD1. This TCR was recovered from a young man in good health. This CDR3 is CASSLLPGGRVNEQFF. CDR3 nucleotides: TGTGCCAGCAGCTTACTACCAGGGGGTCGTGTCAATGAGCAGTTCTTC.